A selection of T cell receptor beta chains follows, all from one sample in a study of identical twins. TCRdb ran MiXCR on the 5' RACE reads and lists one entry per CDR3 protein. The sample includes about 570,000 distinct CDR3 sequences, around a tenth of them seen just once. These same data were also listed under a study on yellow fever vaccine responses in identical twins.

Sequencing was done on a sample of PBMCs. The source is a woman aged 18-29 years in good health. CDR3s include the opening cysteine and the closing phenylalanine or tryptophan. The D gene is left open where the match is weak. Size is stated for part of the rows, as once, few or many counts, or as a class when the clone is expanded.

d_call: NA
v_call: TRBV7-8
clone_size: many
j_call: TRBJ2-7
cdr3_aa: CASSPGGGYEQYF
cdr3_nt: TGTGCCAGCAGCCCTGGGGGCGGCTACGAGCAGTACTTC

d_call: TRBD2
v_call: TRBV7-6
clone_size: once
j_call: TRBJ2-5
cdr3_aa: CASSSLAARQETQYF
cdr3_nt: TGTGCCAGCAGCTCCCTAGCGGCAAGACAAGAGACCCAGTACTTC

d_call: TRBD1
v_call: TRBV7-9
clone_size: few
j_call: TRBJ2-3
cdr3_aa: CASRRDRGGTQNTQYF
cdr3_nt: TGTGCCAGCAGGCGAGACAGGGGTGGGACACAAAATACGCAGTATTTT

d_call: NA
v_call: TRBV12-3/TRBV12-4
clone_size: many
j_call: TRBJ2-5
cdr3_aa: CASSSNRAETQYF
cdr3_nt: TGTGCCAGCAGCTCAAACAGGGCTGAGACCCAGTACTTC

d_call: TRBD1
v_call: TRBV6-6
clone_size: few
j_call: TRBJ2-3
cdr3_aa: CASSRQGKPDGTQYF
cdr3_nt: TGTGCCAGCAGCCGACAGGGAAAGCCAGATGGTACGCAGTATTTT

d_call: NA
v_call: TRBV29-1
clone_size: NA
j_call: TRBJ2-6
cdr3_aa: CSVMEFSGANVLTF
cdr3_nt: TGCAGCGTTATGGAGTTCTCTGGGGCCAACGTCCTGACTTTC

d_call: NA
v_call: TRBV10-3
clone_size: few
j_call: TRBJ1-6
cdr3_aa: CAISDSSYNSPLHF
cdr3_nt: TGTGCCATCAGTGACAGCTCCTATAATTCACCCCTCCACTTT

d_call: NA
v_call: TRBV12-3/TRBV12-4
clone_size: NA
j_call: TRBJ2-7
cdr3_aa: CASSSAGVGEQYF
cdr3_nt: TGTGCCAGCAGTTCCGCAGGGGTGGGGGAGCAGTACTTC

d_call: NA
v_call: TRBV18
clone_size: NA
j_call: TRBJ2-5
cdr3_aa: CASSPGLPETQYF
cdr3_nt: TGTGCCAGCTCACCGGGACTTCCAGAGACCCAGTACTTC

d_call: NA
v_call: TRBV27
clone_size: few
j_call: TRBJ1-2
cdr3_aa: CASSSAAGGDYGYTF
cdr3_nt: TGTGCCAGCAGTTCCGCGGCGGGGGGCGACTATGGCTACACCTTC

d_call: TRBD1
v_call: TRBV29-1
clone_size: few
j_call: TRBJ1-2
cdr3_aa: CSVRGVADRVDGYTF
cdr3_nt: TGCAGCGTCCGCGGCGTAGCTGACAGGGTAGATGGCTACACCTTC

d_call: TRBD2
v_call: TRBV11-2
clone_size: NA
j_call: TRBJ2-7
cdr3_aa: CASSKERDYYEQYF
cdr3_nt: TGTGCCAGCAGCAAAGAGAGGGACTATTACGAGCAGTACTTC

d_call: NA
v_call: TRBV4-1
clone_size: NA
j_call: TRBJ2-4
cdr3_aa: CASSQDRVGADKNIQYF
cdr3_nt: TGCGCCAGCAGCCAAGATCGTGTGGGGGCCGACAAAAACATTCAGTACTTC

d_call: NA
v_call: TRBV27
clone_size: NA
j_call: TRBJ2-5
cdr3_aa: CASSFILEETQYF
cdr3_nt: TGTGCCAGCAGTTTTATTTTAGAAGAAACCCAGTACTTC

d_call: TRBD2
v_call: TRBV20-1
clone_size: many
j_call: TRBJ2-5
cdr3_aa: CSAEPTSGTETQYF
cdr3_nt: TGCAGTGCTGAACCGACTAGCGGGACGGAGACCCAGTACTTC

d_call: TRBD2
v_call: TRBV29-1
clone_size: NA
j_call: TRBJ2-3
cdr3_aa: CSVVGLAGDAGLTDTQYF
cdr3_nt: TGCAGCGTTGTAGGTTTAGCGGGGGACGCGGGGCTCACAGATACGCAGTATTTT

d_call: TRBD1
v_call: TRBV5-1
clone_size: many
j_call: TRBJ2-1
cdr3_aa: CASSLAGTEYNEQFF
cdr3_nt: TGCGCCAGCAGCTTGGCCGGGACAGAGTACAATGAGCAGTTCTTC

d_call: TRBD2
v_call: TRBV3-1
clone_size: few
j_call: TRBJ2-3
cdr3_aa: CASSHLERQRGRDRTDTQYF
cdr3_nt: TGTGCCAGCAGCCATCTAGAACGGCAGCGGGGAAGGGATCGCACAGATACGCAGTATTTT

d_call: TRBD2
v_call: TRBV5-1
clone_size: few
j_call: TRBJ2-3
cdr3_aa: CASSLDPKGLAGRHDTQYF
cdr3_nt: TGCGCCAGCAGTCTGGACCCAAAGGGACTAGCGGGCCGTCACGATACGCAGTATTTT

d_call: NA
v_call: TRBV3-1
clone_size: few
j_call: TRBJ2-1
cdr3_aa: CASSQGVRRGAYNEQFF
cdr3_nt: TGTGCCAGCAGCCAAGGTGTTCGCAGAGGGGCCTACAATGAGCAGTTCTTC

d_call: NA
v_call: TRBV6-5
clone_size: few
j_call: TRBJ1-2
cdr3_aa: CASSYSMGPYGYTF
cdr3_nt: TGTGCCAGCAGTTACTCGATGGGGCCCTATGGCTACACCTTC

d_call: TRBD2
v_call: TRBV20-1
clone_size: many
j_call: TRBJ2-7
cdr3_aa: CSAATSGTVSYEQYF
cdr3_nt: TGCAGTGCAGCCACTAGCGGGACCGTCTCCTACGAGCAGTACTTC

d_call: NA
v_call: TRBV4-3
clone_size: many
j_call: TRBJ2-1
cdr3_aa: CASSPGDSSYNEQFF
cdr3_nt: TGCGCCAGCAGCCCCGGCGACAGCTCCTACAATGAGCAGTTCTTC

d_call: TRBD1
v_call: TRBV28
clone_size: NA
j_call: TRBJ2-2
cdr3_aa: CASSFGTGRERTGELFF
cdr3_nt: TGTGCCAGCAGTTTTGGGACAGGGAGAGAGAGGACCGGGGAGCTGTTTTTT

d_call: NA
v_call: TRBV10-1
clone_size: few
j_call: TRBJ2-2
cdr3_aa: CASSEFARGANTGELFF
cdr3_nt: TGCGCCAGCAGTGAGTTTGCCAGGGGCGCGAACACCGGGGAGCTGTTTTTT

d_call: NA
v_call: TRBV6-5
clone_size: NA
j_call: TRBJ2-5
cdr3_aa: CASSYSSGAQETQYF
cdr3_nt: TGTGCCAGCAGTTACTCATCGGGGGCCCAAGAGACCCAGTACTTC

d_call: NA
v_call: TRBV30
clone_size: few
j_call: TRBJ2-1
cdr3_aa: CAWSHNEQFF
cdr3_nt: TGTGCCTGGAGCCACAATGAGCAGTTCTTC

d_call: TRBD2
v_call: TRBV30
clone_size: NA
j_call: TRBJ2-7
cdr3_aa: CAWSAGTSREQYF
cdr3_nt: TGTGCCTGGAGTGCCGGGACTAGCCGAGAGCAGTACTTC

d_call: TRBD1
v_call: TRBV11-2
clone_size: NA
j_call: TRBJ2-2
cdr3_aa: CASSSLTGGLGELFF
cdr3_nt: TGTGCCAGCAGCTCGCTGACAGGGGGCCTCGGGGAGCTGTTTTTT

d_call: NA
v_call: TRBV4-1
clone_size: few
j_call: TRBJ2-1
cdr3_aa: CASSQVFGGRDEQFF
cdr3_nt: TGCGCCAGCAGCCAAGTCTTTGGGGGGCGAGATGAGCAGTTCTTC

d_call: TRBD2
v_call: TRBV6-1
clone_size: few
j_call: TRBJ2-7
cdr3_aa: CASSTRGLAGDEQYF
cdr3_nt: TGTGCCAGCAGTACAAGGGGACTAGCGGGAGACGAGCAGTACTTC

d_call: NA
v_call: TRBV7-9
clone_size: many
j_call: TRBJ2-1
cdr3_aa: CASSNPGTYEQFF
cdr3_nt: TGTGCCAGCTCCAATCCGGGTACATATGAGCAGTTCTTC

d_call: NA
v_call: TRBV20-1
clone_size: many
j_call: TRBJ2-5
cdr3_aa: CSARKAGTPQETQYF
cdr3_nt: TGCAGTGCTAGGAAGGCCGGGACCCCCCAAGAGACCCAGTACTTC

d_call: NA
v_call: TRBV30
clone_size: NA
j_call: TRBJ1-2
cdr3_aa: CAWMRAANGYTF
cdr3_nt: TGTGCCTGGATGAGGGCAGCAAATGGCTACACCTTC

d_call: TRBD2
v_call: TRBV11-2
clone_size: many
j_call: TRBJ2-3
cdr3_aa: CASSHHTSGGHRYTDTQYF
cdr3_nt: TGTGCCAGCAGCCACCACACTAGCGGGGGGCACCGTTACACAGATACGCAGTATTTT

d_call: TRBD1
v_call: TRBV3-1
clone_size: few
j_call: TRBJ1-1
cdr3_aa: CASGEWTGVSEAFF
cdr3_nt: TGTGCCAGCGGAGAGTGGACAGGGGTTTCTGAAGCTTTCTTT

d_call: NA
v_call: TRBV6-5
clone_size: few
j_call: TRBJ2-3
cdr3_aa: CASSYFDTQYF
cdr3_nt: TGTGCCAGCAGTTACTTTGATACGCAGTATTTT

d_call: TRBD1
v_call: TRBV10-3
clone_size: NA
j_call: TRBJ2-7
cdr3_aa: CATRQGAGDEQYF
cdr3_nt: TGTGCCACCAGACAGGGGGCAGGGGACGAGCAGTACTTC

d_call: NA
v_call: TRBV6-5
clone_size: NA
j_call: TRBJ2-7
cdr3_aa: CASSPPGSERYF
cdr3_nt: TGTGCCAGCAGTCCCCCAGGGTCCGAGCGGTACTTC

d_call: TRBD1
v_call: TRBV5-1
clone_size: many
j_call: TRBJ2-7
cdr3_aa: CASSLPPGQGGRSYF
cdr3_nt: TGCGCCAGCAGCTTACCACCGGGACAGGGAGGGAGGTCGTACTTC

d_call: TRBD2
v_call: TRBV6-1
clone_size: few
j_call: TRBJ2-1
cdr3_aa: CASRRTSGGAINEQFF
cdr3_nt: TGTGCCAGCAGACGGACTAGCGGGGGGGCAATCAATGAGCAGTTCTTC